These 9 T cell receptor beta chains share one sample of origin, sequenced in a study of somatic mutations in cytotoxic T cells in rheumatoid arthritis. Clones were sequenced by immunoSEQ multiplex PCR, and TCRdb holds only the in-frame ones, with some missing. Altogether about 19,000 clones are present, around 79% being singletons, with the ten largest covering about 10%. The sample consisted of CD8+ T cells sorted from blood. These receptors originate from a woman aged 50 to 60 in good health.

The chain recombines TRBV29-1 with TRBJ2-7; weak D call: TRBD1 (5 bases). There are 12 residues in the CDR3. The V gene lost 1 base and the J gene lost 4 bases, with 8 bases spanning the gap. Germline CDR1 reads SQVTM; CDR2 reads ANQGSEA. The CDR3 spells CSVEGRAYEQYF. In DNA, the CDR3 is TGCAGCGTTGAAGGCAGGGCTTACGAGCAGTACTTC.

The CDR3 DNA sequence: TGTGCCAGCAGCAGGGGACTAGCGAGCCAAGAGACCCAGTACTTC. Residues: CASSRGLASQETQYF. The chain carries TRBV7-2 and TRBJ2-5, with 10 bases identical to TRBD2. This CDR3 is 15 amino acids long. Germline V gives CDR1 SGHTA, CDR2 FQGNSA. V shed 5 bases and J 1 base; nucleotides not matched to a gene: 4.

V is TRBV6-1 and J is TRBJ1-5; 12 bases map to TRBD1. V shed 11 bases and J 6 bases; nucleotides not matched to a gene: 8. CDR3 length equals 14 residues. Germline lookup yields CDR1 MNHNS and CDR2 SASEGT. The CDR3 reads CASTGTGGRQPQHF. The DNA of the CDR3 is TGTGCCTCCACCGGGACAGGGGGCCGTCAGCCCCAGCATTTT.

The rearrangement uses TRBV19 and TRBJ2-7, with D perhaps matching TRBD1 (5 bases). Germline V gene lookup returns CDR1 LNHDA and CDR2 SQIVND (reference sequence). The CDR3 is 14 amino acids. Between the trimmed V and J ends, which lost 3 bases and 0 bases, there was a span of 9 bases. The CDR3 nucleotides read TGTGCCAGTAGTATGTATGACAGCTCCTACGAGCAGTACTTC. It specifies CASSMYDSSYEQYF.

CDR3 loop: CASSSMDTSGNTIYF. DNA of the CDR3: TGTGCCAGCAGTTCCATGGACACCTCTGGAAACACCATATATTTT. This chain connects TRBV27 to TRBJ1-3; perhaps TRBD1 as D (5 bases). The V end was cut by 4 bases, the J end by 0 bases, with 10 bases between. The germline V gene has CDR1 MNHEY and CDR2 SMNVEV (reference sequence). This CDR3 has 15 amino acids.

The chain joins TRBV2 to TRBJ2-1; TRBD2 might be the D (6 bases). Trimming removed 4 bases from V and 4 bases from J, with 8 bases in between. The CDR3 covers 13 residues. Germline values: CDR1 SNHLY, CDR2 FYNNEI. In DNA form, the CDR3 reads TGTGCCAGCAGTGCCGGGACTTACAATGAGCAGTTCTTC. It specifies CASSAGTYNEQFF.

CDR3 protein: CASSLVSQVANYGYTF. The CDR3 DNA is TGTGCCAGCAGCTTGGTATCGCAGGTAGCTAACTATGGCTACACCTTC. This chain uses TRBV5-5 with TRBJ1-2, with no clear D. The germline gives CDR1 SGHKS, CDR2 YYEKEE (reference sequence). Trimming took off 0 bases at V and 0 bases at J, with 12 bases between the two ends. CDR3 length: 16 residues.

Only one count was recorded for this clone. This rearrangement joins TRBV11-2 to TRBJ2-1; D uncertain. The CDR3 has 16 amino acids. The V end was cut by 4 bases, the J end by 0 bases, with 13 bases between. Germline CDR1 SGHAT, CDR2 FQNNGV. CDR3 sequence: CASSSRSQNSYNEQFF. CDR3 in DNA: TGTGCCAGCAGCTCCCGTTCTCAAAACTCCTACAATGAGCAGTTCTTC.

This sequence joins TRBV5-6 and TRBJ1-2; D gene unclear. Trimming took 3 bases from V and 3 from J, leaving 12 bases between them. Germline-derived CDR1 and CDR2 are SGHDT and YYEEEE. The CDR3 loop spans 14 amino acids. CDR3 loop: CASSSSVSDYGYTF. The CDR3 DNA follows: TGTGCCAGCAGCTCGTCAGTCAGCGACTATGGCTACACCTTC.